This paragraph reports one T cell receptor beta chain. Assay used: immunoSEQ multiplex PCR; TCRdb lists only in-frame clones, some missing. The data contain 45,000 or so clones, approximately 90% of them singletons. This entry belongs to a study of T cell changes during pregnancy in multiple sclerosis. The CDR3 covers 14 residues. V was pared by 0 bases and J by 7 bases, with 11 bases between. The V gene's germline CDR1 is SGHRS and CDR2 YFSETQ. The rearrangement joins TRBV5-1 to TRBJ1-5; no definite D call. This clonotype was sampled from a female donor with multiple sclerosis, enrolled in a pregnancy study. Sample: PBMCs (not recorded whether the cells were cultured). The CDR3 region has the DNA TGCGCCAGCAGCTTGGACAGTCTCGCGCAGCCCCAGCATTTT. Amino acid sequence: CASSLDSLAQPQHF.